The present T cell receptor beta chain was sequenced within a study of blood T cell repertoires in COVID-19 (dated by TCRdb to the early 2020s). For the study in its entirety: Samples from collaborators originated in the United States, Italy and Spain and spanned both the acute and convalescent phases of COVID-19. The material from the prospective study consisted of cDNA or gDNA derived from T cells, B-cell-depleted T cells, or PBMCs. The dataset comprised deeply sampled blood TCRbeta repertoires from subjects exposed to, actively infected with, or recovered from COVID-19. The repertoires were released in a freely available public database meant as a resource for research on the immune response to SARS-CoV-2. Samples were obtained from the ongoing ImmuneRACE study (first 160 participants) and from some 1,200 subjects provided by 6 global collaborators. A de-identified subject ID, COVID-19 status, age in years and sex were almost always included in the sample metadata. Where HLA class I and class II types were available, the types were taken from metadata supplied by the sample provider, not from assay-based typing. Study-wide conclusions, independent of this receptor: The amount of clinical and demographic metadata varied by source and participant and was provided uncurated.

To note about this clone: Its binding antigen is unknown. Per-base qualities were not stored, and no clone one base away is much larger.

Trimming costs V 3 bases and J 5 bases, and their ends lie 12 bases apart. CDR1 SGHNT and CDR2 YYREEE are derived from the germline V gene (reference sequence). The CDR3 spans 14 residues, from the cysteine through the phenylalanine. The retained sequence is limited to the CDR3, 42 bases, with the frame set at the first base. TCRbeta CDR3 regions were amplified from genomic DNA using the immunoSEQ Assay, a bias-controlled multiplex PCR. In the authors' own workflow: The number of nucleated cells in each sample was estimated from the amplification of reference gene primers within the assay. To quantify the absolute abundance of each unique TCRbeta CDR3 rearrangement, sequence reads were collapsed and filtered. For each sample, productive Simpson clonality was calculated by taking the square root of Simpson's diversity index across productive rearrangements. TCRdb mirrors the immuneACCESS table, restricted to in-frame sequences. Some clones are absent from its copies; in checked studies, under half trace to an unresolved V gene, and the reason for the others is unknown. V, J and clone size derive from that table, while D and trimming were established from the DNA sequence. Across this sample there are 160,000 or so clones, with about 80% seen only once. The ten largest clones take up 6% to 7.5% of the sample.

Each collaborating institution followed its own protocols to collect whole blood in K2EDTA tubes. For TCRbeta analysis, collaborator samples were shipped as frozen whole blood, as isolated PBMCs, or as DNA extracted from either sample type. This sequence uses TRBV5-4 and TRBJ2-1, with TRBD1 as a weak D call on 5 bases. This receptor was obtained from a man between 65 and 85 years old with active or convalescent COVID-19. The sample was peripheral blood. The base sequence is TGTGCCAGCAGCTCGGACATTTATAACAATGAGCAGTTCTTC. Its protein is CASSSDIYNNEQFF.